Given below is one T cell receptor (beta chain) in context. It has no known antigen specificity. The record has no base qualities; no much larger clone is one base away. The sample belongs to a study of shared clonotypes between healthy human individuals (dated by TCRdb to the early 2020s). Some background on the complete study: A couple of women and a few men aged 18 to 49 years were included in the cohort. For each donor, three plates each were used for CD4 naive and CD4 memory, two plates were used for CD8 naive, and one plate was used for CD8 memory. To estimate repertoire size and how much clonotype sharing occurs between individuals, the study deeply sequenced the blood TCR repertoires of roughly 5 healthy adults. To increase sequencing depth and limit assay-specific biases, TCR repertoire library preparation and sequencing were carried out by different laboratories using diverse techniques. Per donor, leukapheresis produced somewhere between about 0.94 and 10 billion PBMCs.

Using the deep immunoSEQ assay, multiplex PCR amplified TCR CDR3 regions from genomic DNA. Genomic DNA extracted from each cell subset was distributed evenly over all wells of several immunoSEQ 96-well plates, and each plate served as one replicate. For sorted subsets, about 0.2 ug genomic DNA, equal to some 28,000 T cell genomes, was loaded into each replicate PCR. The purified libraries were quantified using a Qubit 3.0 fluorometer, sized with a Bioanalyzer 2100, and then quantified again using the KAPA Library Quantification kit. Each immunoSEQ 96-well plate was sequenced on its own single-read 150-cycle Illumina NextSeq 550 flow cell. On the study's bioinformatics: Because the immunoSEQ output included only junctional sequences and no quality scores, the filtering could not be the same as the filtering used for full-length reads. To assign V/J genes and CDR3, sequences were annotated using PyIR, a Python wrapper for IgBLAST v1.9, with IMGT germline references. Any read was removed if the V/J assignment was weak (E-value above 1e-6), the CDR3 was missing, or the read contained stop codons, out-of-frame junctions, or ambiguous translated residues. V3J clonotypes were defined by identical inferred V gene, J gene, and CDR3 amino acid sequence. To compute the percentage overlap between repertoires, the number of shared unique clonotypes was divided by the size of the smaller repertoire. Repertoire richness was assessed with RTK rarefaction, the Chao1 estimator, and Recon v2.1 estimates of unobserved clonotypes. Generation probabilities for all TCRbeta clonotypes obtained by the gDNA method from a handful of donors were computed using OLGA. The immuneACCESS repertoire file appears here via TCRdb, limited to in-frame rearrangements. These files lack a portion of the clones; in checked studies, under half of the deficit traces to unresolved V genes, and the cause of the others is not known. D and trimming were read from the DNA, whereas the V and J calls and clone size are those reported in that table. Recorded for this sample are about 980,000 clones; 60% to 85% of them occurred a single time. The ten largest clones represent around 1.4% of the sample.

Study-wide findings and limitations: Pairwise subsampling led to the expectation that sequencing depth would affect the degree of clonotype sharing among donors. Higher generation probabilities were observed for clonotypes shared by all four sorted-subset donors than for non-shared clonotypes. The small number of donors limited the genetic and exposure-history diversity represented. Naive subsets generally had larger estimated clonotype richness than memory subsets did. Sampling was restricted to blood, and TCR repertoires in tissues likely differ from the TCR repertoires found in blood. When a few donors were compared, the shared fraction of clonotypes was around 5% for naive CD4, approximately 3.3% for naive CD8, 2% to 2.5% for memory CD4, and around 0.37% for memory CD8. Rarefaction of sorted-subset datasets indicated incomplete sequencing despite the large sequencing depth.

The germline V gene gives CDR1 as MNHEY and CDR2 as SVGAGI. The germline V end is reduced by 4 bases and the J end by 7 bases; junction bases left unmatched: 7. The CDR3 has 15 amino acids, counting the end cysteine and phenylalanine. Only the CDR3 DNA is retained, 45 bases long and in frame from the first base. The donors were healthy, HIV-negative adults with no recently reported acute infections or vaccinations. Every donor was a Caucasian adult living in Nashville, Tennessee, USA. CD4+ T cells were enriched by magnetic negative selection; naive cells were then positively selected on CD45RA, and the negative fraction formed the memory subset. After blood collection by leukapheresis, PBMCs were isolated using Ficoll-Histopaque density gradient centrifugation and then cryopreserved in the vapor phase of liquid nitrogen. Purity and quantity of every magnetically sorted T cell population were checked by analytical flow cytometry. Genomic DNA was isolated from every sorted fraction and measured by UV absorbance on a Nanodrop 2000c.

The sample comprised memory CD4+ T cells sorted from blood. In light of the paper, this sample's cell subset or site label describes: CD45RA-negative fraction. This TCR was recovered from a man between 18 and 29 years old in good health. Recombination joined TRBV6-5 with TRBJ2-1; 10 nucleotides in the junction match TRBD1. The CDR3: CASSSGTGVLNEQFF. The bases read TGTGCCAGCAGTTCCGGGACAGGGGTCTTGAATGAGCAGTTCTTC.